The subject of this entry is one T cell receptor beta chain. This entry belongs to a study of blood T cell repertoires in COVID-19. At the level of the study: PBMCs, B-cell-depleted T cells, or T cells were the source of the cDNA or gDNA that made up the material.

In germline, CDR1 is SQVTM, CDR2 ANQGSEA. Trimming pared 7 bases from V and 1 base from J, leaving 22 bases between. The CDR3 runs to 16 residues. Per the study methods: Researchers report that nucleated cell counts were estimated from reference gene primer amplification. Here immunoSEQ multiplex PCR was the method, and the copy in TCRdb shows in-frame clones only, minus some. V and J calls and clone size come straight from that table; D and trimming were deduced from the DNA. The sample lists about 240,000 clones, about 85% occurring once. The source is a man aged 60 to 69 who had recovered from COVID-19. The rearrangement uses TRBV29-1 and TRBJ1-2; unclear D gene. Sequenced material: peripheral blood. In nucleotides, the CDR3 is TGCAGCGCCTACCCCCTCTCACGGACTTATAACTATGGCTACACCTTC. Encoded protein: CSAYPLSRTYNYGYTF. The complete variable domain, with remaining parts taken from reference TRBV29-1 and TRBJ1-2, reads SAVISQKPSRDICQRGTSLTIQCQVDSQVTMMFWYRQQPGQSLTLIATANQGSEATYESGFVIDKFPISRPNLTFSTLTVSNMSPEDSSIYLCSAYPLSRTYNYGYTFGSGTRLTVV.